The 28 T cell receptor beta chains presented below share a single source sample, sequenced in a study of T-cell memory formation after mild COVID-19. TCRdb re-called the 5' RACE reads through MiXCR, storing one row per CDR3 protein. The sample lists about 560,000 distinct CDR3 sequences; 18% were seen once. The material sequenced was PBMCs or a T cell subset sorted from them (not recorded which). The receptors derive from an adult woman who had mild COVID-19 (a few samples of this study predate the infection). Cell type and time point are not known.

The chain links TRBV12-3 or TRBV12-4 to TRBJ2-1; 7 bases are a match to TRBD2. The CDR3 runs to 15 residues. V dropped 10 bases and J dropped 2; count of bases not matched to a gene: 11. CDR3 residues: CATGAGSWAYNEQFF. For the CDR3, the DNA is TGTGCCACCGGAGCGGGGAGTTGGGCCTACAATGAGCAGTTCTTC.

The chain joins TRBV6-5 to TRBJ1-3, with D hard to call. This CDR3 contains 15 residues. The germline V gene has CDR1 MNHEY and CDR2 SVGAGI. Trimming took off 0 bases at V and 1 base at J, with 7 bases between the two ends. CDR3 residues: CASSYSPGSGNTIYF. The CDR3 region has the DNA TGTGCCAGCAGTTACTCGCCGGGGTCTGGAAACACCATATATTTT.

Remarks on this clonotype: The junction does not match germline at one end; this may be a read error. The chain recombines TRBV12-3 or TRBV12-4 with TRBJ2-5; 7 bases agree with TRBD1. This CDR3 has 15 amino acids. This chain's CDR3 is CACRQGRRTQETQYF. The CDR3 bases are TGTGCCTGCAGACAGGGTCGGCGGACCCAAGAGACCCAGTACTTC.

The sample holds a few counts of this clonotype. The rearrangement links TRBV25-1 to TRBJ2-2; 7 bases map to TRBD1. From germline, CDR1 is MGHDK and CDR2 SYGVNS. V shed 4 bases, J shed 4 bases, and the junction held 15 bases outside the gene matches. This CDR3 has 18 residues. CDR3 residues: CASSAQPTGLGRTGELFF. DNA of the CDR3: TGTGCCAGCAGTGCTCAACCGACAGGGTTAGGACGCACCGGGGAGCTGTTTTTT.

This chain links TRBV5-1 with TRBJ1-2; D remains ambiguous. V was trimmed by 3 bases and J by 6 bases, leaving 9 bases between them. The CDR3 runs to 12 residues. CDR1 SGHRS and CDR2 YFSETQ come from the germline V gene. The CDR3 region is CASSYWEDGYTF. As DNA, the CDR3 is TGCGCCAGCAGCTATTGGGAGGATGGCTACACCTTC.

This clonotype showed up just a few times. The rearrangement uses TRBV5-5 and TRBJ2-3, with D unresolved. CDR3 length: 15 residues. Trimming removed 2 bases from V and 0 bases from J, with 10 bases in between. From germline, CDR1 is SGHKS and CDR2 YYEKEE (reference sequence). CDR3: CASSFSATSTDTQYF. The CDR3 DNA is TGTGCCAGCAGCTTTTCAGCGACAAGCACAGATACGCAGTATTTT.

This clonotype was counted once. The chain couples TRBV12-3 or TRBV12-4 to TRBJ1-1; maybe TRBD1 (5 bases). Trimming stripped 3 bases from V and 1 base from J, with 12 bases between. The CDR3 runs to 15 residues. The CDR3 coding sequence is TGTGCCAGCAGTTTGCAGGGTTGGGGGAACACTGAAGCTTTCTTT. It yields the protein CASSLQGWGNTEAFF.

The chain joins TRBV4-3 to TRBJ1-5, with D uncertain. The germline V and J ends were trimmed by 0 bases and 6 bases, with 12 bases remaining between them. The CDR3 sequence is 15 residues long. Germline CDR1 reads LGHNA; CDR2 reads YSLEER. The CDR3 region is CASSQDKGVGQPQHF. The DNA for the CDR3 is TGCGCCAGCAGCCAAGATAAGGGAGTTGGTCAGCCCCAGCATTTT.

There are many counts of this clonotype. V and J are TRBV5-1 and TRBJ2-7; TRBD1 aligns across 10 bases. CDR1 is SGHRS, CDR2 YFSETQ, per germline. The CDR3 consists of 13 residues. Trimming cost V 4 bases and J 7 bases; bases outside gene matches: 5. CDR3 DNA sequence: TGCGCCAGCAGCCCGACAGGGGGCCAGGAGCAGTACTTC. It translates to CASSPTGGQEQYF.

The chain joins TRBV9 to TRBJ1-2; weak D call: TRBD1 (5 bases). CDR3 length: 14 residues. CDR1 and CDR2 from the germline V gene are SGDLS and YYNGEE. V gave up 0 bases and J gave up 4 bases, with 10 bases separating them. DNA of the CDR3: TGTGCCAGCAGCGTAGACGCGACAGTCTATGGCTACACCTTC. Translated, it gives CASSVDATVYGYTF.

J is TRBJ2-2 and V is TRBV7-9, with D uncertain. The V end was cut by 1 base, the J end by 6 bases, with 9 bases between. The CDR3 totals 14 residues. Germline-derived CDR1 and CDR2 are SEHNR and FQNEAQ (reference sequence). The CDR3 loop reads CASSLDGPPGELFF. For the CDR3, the DNA is TGTGCCAGCAGCTTAGATGGGCCCCCCGGGGAGCTGTTTTTT.

CDR3 protein: CASSIAGGMNTEAFF. CDR3 in DNA: TGTGCCAGTAGTATAGCGGGCGGAATGAACACTGAAGCTTTCTTT. The J gene is TRBJ1-1, the V gene TRBV19, with D unclear. Germline V gene sequence: CDR1 LNHDA, CDR2 SQIVND (reference sequence). There are 15 residues in the CDR3. V lost 1 base, J lost 0 bases, and 9 bases lay in between.

This clonotype was observed a few times. The chain links TRBV6-2 or TRBV6-3 to TRBJ1-6, with D unclear. Trimming removed 4 bases at V and 7 bases at J, with 11 bases between. The germline gives CDR1 MNHEY, CDR2 SVGEGT. There are 14 residues in the CDR3. CDR3 amino acids: CASSFRAENSPLHF. The DNA for the CDR3 is TGTGCCAGCAGTTTCCGGGCCGAGAATTCACCCCTCCACTTT.

There are a few counts of this clonotype. J is TRBJ1-2 and V is TRBV29-1, with D unclear. The CDR3 has 13 amino acids. Per germline, CDR1 SQVTM and CDR2 ANQGSEA. Trimming removed 4 bases from V and 3 bases from J, with 12 bases in between. This CDR3 is CSVGHLGYYGYTF. CDR3 in DNA: TGCAGCGTTGGTCATTTAGGGTACTATGGCTACACCTTC.

V is TRBV7-2 and J is TRBJ2-7, with 7 bases aligning to TRBD2. CDR1 SGHTA and CDR2 FQGNSA come from the germline V gene. Unmatched junction bases numbered 6, after V lost 1 base and J lost 6 bases. CDR3 length equals 14 residues. This chain's CDR3 is CASSLGGSEREQYF. The CDR3 DNA is TGTGCCAGCAGCTTAGGCGGGAGTGAGCGCGAGCAGTACTTC.

The chain employs TRBV6-2 or TRBV6-3 and TRBJ2-7; 7 bases match TRBD2. The ends lost 8 bases at V and 1 base at J; junction bases unmatched: 2. The CDR3 extends over 12 amino acids. Germline V CDR1 and CDR2: MNHEY, SVGEGT. The CDR3, as DNA: TGTGCCAGCCGGACTAGTTCCTACGAGCAGTACTTC. It specifies CASRTSSYEQYF.

The chain joins TRBV7-8 to TRBJ2-6; D is perhaps TRBD1 (6 bases). Trimming shortened V by 2 bases and J by 1 base, and 9 bases separated the two germline ends. Looked up from germline, CDR1 is SGHVS and CDR2 is FQNEAQ. The CDR3 totals 16 residues. Here the CDR3 reads CASSLPTGSGANVLTF. For the CDR3, the DNA is TGTGCCAGCAGCTTACCGACAGGTTCTGGGGCCAACGTCCTGACTTTC.

The chain combines TRBV7-8 with TRBJ2-1; no reliable D call. CDR3 length: 15 amino acids. CDR1 is SGHVS and CDR2 is FQNEAQ in the germline V gene. V lost 1 base, J lost 6 bases, and 13 bases lay in between. The DNA of the CDR3 is TGTGCCAGCAGCTTAGTTCGCCTATTAAGCAATGAGCAGTTCTTC. Translating it yields CASSLVRLLSNEQFF.

This clonotype occurred a few times. The chain joins TRBV25-1 to TRBJ2-1, with D maybe TRBD2 (6 bases). This CDR3 has 16 amino acids. Per germline, CDR1 MGHDK and CDR2 SYGVNS. V was trimmed by 3 bases and J by 5 bases, leaving 17 bases between them. The CDR3 loop reads CASSEGSGGRHNEQFF. CDR3 DNA sequence: TGTGCCAGCAGTGAGGGGTCTGGGGGGAGACACAATGAGCAGTTCTTC.

This clonotype was detected a few times. The chain recombines TRBV6-5 with TRBJ1-2; D gene uncertain. Germline V gives CDR1 MNHEY, CDR2 SVGAGI. The CDR3 contains 16 residues. V was clipped by 6 bases and J by 0 bases, with 17 bases between them. The DNA for the CDR3 is TGTGCCAGCAGCCCCGCGGGAGGAGGGCCTAACTATGGCTACACCTTC. Translating it yields CASSPAGGGPNYGYTF.

This clonotype was seen a few times. This sequence joins TRBV6-6 and TRBJ2-7; D gene unclear. There are 11 residues in the CDR3. The V gene lost 8 bases and the J gene lost 4 bases, with 9 bases spanning the gap. Germline V gene sequence: CDR1 MNHNY, CDR2 SVGAGI (reference sequence). CDR3 sequence (DNA): TGTGCCAGCGGAGCGCGGTACGAGCAGTACTTC. It is translated as CASGARYEQYF.

The gene calls are TRBV4-1 and TRBJ2-7; a weak D match, TRBD2 (6 bases). V shed 0 bases and J shed 2 bases, with 20 bases lying between them. Germline assignment: CDR1 MGHRA and CDR2 YSYEKL. The CDR3 is 18 amino acids. The CDR3 protein is CASSQEGGVAVGTYEQYF. Here the CDR3 DNA reads TGCGCCAGCAGCCAAGAGGGGGGAGTAGCGGTTGGGACCTACGAGCAGTACTTC.

This clonotype occurred many times. The rearrangement uses TRBV7-2 and TRBJ2-1; D perhaps matches TRBD2 (5 bases). There are 13 residues in the CDR3. Trimming took off 5 bases at V and 14 bases at J, with 19 bases between the two ends. Germline V gene data show CDR1 as SGHTA and CDR2 as FQGNSA. CDR3 in amino acids: CASSPGNRALEFF. CDR3 DNA sequence: TGTGCCAGCAGCCCGGGAAACCGGGCCCTCGAGTTCTTC.

The sample holds a few counts of this clonotype. V usage is TRBV6-6 and J usage is TRBJ2-7; 8 nucleotides align to TRBD1. This CDR3 region has 15 residues. J lost 5 bases, V lost 6 bases, and 12 bases had no gene match. Germline CDR1 and CDR2: MNHNY and SVGAGI (reference sequence). The DNA for the CDR3 is TGTGCCAGCAGCCTAGGACAGGGTGGTGTCCACGAGCAGTACTTC. It translates to CASSLGQGGVHEQYF.

The gene calls are TRBV28 and TRBJ2-7; 12 bases fit TRBD2. This CDR3 is 18 amino acids long. Germline V gene lookup returns CDR1 MDHEN and CDR2 SYDVKM. V lost 2 bases to trimming and J lost 4 bases; unmatched junction nucleotides: 12. The DNA for the CDR3 is TGTGCCAGCAGTTTAGTCCGCCGCAGGACTAGCGGGATTTACGAGCAGTACTTC. It codes for CASSLVRRRTSGIYEQYF.

The CDR3, as DNA: TGTGCCAGTACCCCCCGCCGGGGGGCCGGGGAGACCCAGTACTTC. It is translated as CASTPRRGAGETQYF. The chain uses TRBV9 and TRBJ2-5; a possible D gene is TRBD2 (7 bases). Germline loops: CDR1 SGDLS, CDR2 YYNGEE. V was trimmed by 8 bases and J by 5 bases, leaving 22 bases between them. CDR3 length: 15 amino acids.

This chain uses TRBV2 with TRBJ2-7; TRBD2 agrees at 9 bases. From germline, CDR1 is SNHLY and CDR2 FYNNEI. V dropped 1 base and J dropped 2; count of bases not matched to a gene: 3. The CDR3 length is 15 residues. CDR3 amino acids: CASSEEREDTYEQYF. Here the CDR3 DNA reads TGTGCCAGCAGTGAAGAGCGGGAGGATACCTACGAGCAGTACTTC.

This clonotype came up many times. The V gene is TRBV18, the J gene TRBJ1-1; no clear D gene. Looked up from germline, CDR1 is KGHSH and CDR2 is LQKENI. Trimming removed 3 bases at V and 2 bases at J, with 4 bases between. CDR3 length equals 12 residues. The CDR3 DNA reads as TGTGCCAGCTCACCGGCTAACACTGAAGCTTTCTTT. This encodes CASSPANTEAFF.